The entry that follows covers one T cell receptor beta chain sequence. Its antigen is undetermined. This sample stems from a study of cytomegalovirus exposure and HLA in healthy donors. Findings and limits, study-wide: Being indistinguishable, some V segments were excluded, TRBV6-2 and TRBV6-3 among them. Most subjects' HLA-A and HLA-B alleles were reportedly predicted from TCR beta sequences. When a later analysis compared HLA-associated TCR beta chains with equally common others, the HLA-associated chains turned out to be more clonally expanded and to have lower generation probabilities.

The PCR contained 60 Vbeta and 13 Jbeta primers. Original analysis: A later analysis tallied tens of millions of unique TCR beta chains, around 11 million of them shared. The method was immunoSEQ multiplex PCR; TCRdb's version includes in-frame clones alone and lacks a portion of them. V and J calls and clone size are given by that table; D and trimming were obtained from the DNA. The sample holds about 210,000 clones, roughly 83% seen once. CDR3 length equals 13 residues. Germline CDR1 is KGHSH and CDR2 is LQKENI. The V and J ends lost 0 bases and 6 bases respectively, with 8 bases between them. Sequenced material: PBMCs. The receptor was derived from a male donor in good health and CMV-seropositive. V gene TRBV18 combines with J gene TRBJ1-2, with unresolved D. As DNA, the CDR3 is TGTGCCAGCTCACCACCGGACGGGGATGGCTACACCTTC. It encodes CASSPPDGDGYTF.